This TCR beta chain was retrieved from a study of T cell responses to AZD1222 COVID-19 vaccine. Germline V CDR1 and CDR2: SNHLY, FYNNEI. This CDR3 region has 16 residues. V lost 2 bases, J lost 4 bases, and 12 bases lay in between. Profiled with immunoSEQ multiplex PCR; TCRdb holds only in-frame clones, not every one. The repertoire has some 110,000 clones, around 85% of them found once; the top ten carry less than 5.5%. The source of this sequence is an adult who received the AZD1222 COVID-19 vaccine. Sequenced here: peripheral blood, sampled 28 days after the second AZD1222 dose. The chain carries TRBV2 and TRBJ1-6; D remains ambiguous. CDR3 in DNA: TGTGCCAGCAGTGAACGGGGAGATTTATATAATTCACCCCTCCACTTT. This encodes CASSERGDLYNSPLHF.